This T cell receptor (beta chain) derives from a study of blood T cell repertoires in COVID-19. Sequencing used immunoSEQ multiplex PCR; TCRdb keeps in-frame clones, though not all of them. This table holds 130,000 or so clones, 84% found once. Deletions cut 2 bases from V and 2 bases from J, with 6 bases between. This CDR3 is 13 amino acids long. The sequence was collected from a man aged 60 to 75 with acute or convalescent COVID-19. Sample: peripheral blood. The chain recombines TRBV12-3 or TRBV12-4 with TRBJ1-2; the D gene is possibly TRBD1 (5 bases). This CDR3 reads CASSLYRNYGYTF. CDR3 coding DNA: TGTGCCAGCAGTTTATACAGGAACTATGGCTACACCTTC.